This T cell receptor beta chain originates from a study of cytomegalovirus exposure and HLA in healthy donors (TCRdb year 2017). Some background on the complete study: According to a later analysis, the 120 or so validation repertoires were produced on the same platform as the roughly 600 repertoires of the first cohort. To predict cytomegalovirus infection status, the study brought together high-throughput TCR immunosequencing, statistical association of individual TCRs with disease status, and machine learning. Along with the approximately 700-subject first cohort, a separate validation cohort of over a hundred different subjects was used. The study was designed to test whether signatures of past pathogen exposure could be identified by cataloging public T cell receptors.

Overall study results and their limits: In vitro tests confirmed that a few of the cytomegalovirus-associated TCR beta chains recognize cytomegalovirus antigens. While some public TCRs were present in many individuals, most TCR sequences turned up only very rarely across donors. Of the cluster scores, roughly 95% were above 0 in a later analysis, which found that TCRs clustered in the first cohort also tended to co-occur in the 95 to 150 validation repertoires. A later analysis had no HLA typing for the validation cohort, so co-occurrence there was scored across all 120 repertoires. In the study, approximately 150 TCR beta chains were listed as associated with cytomegalovirus. The classifier was reported to diagnose cytomegalovirus status with high specificity and sensitivity in both the original and validation cohorts. According to the authors, the approach could potentially be generalized to other disease states and immunological phenotypes.

The protocol used for the library was the immunoSEQ multiplex PCR assay. As for the original processing: A statistical classification framework was developed to diagnose cytomegalovirus status using the catalog of TCR beta chain sequences. TCRdb retrieved this table from immuneACCESS and kept in-frame rearrangements only. Not all clones are present; in checked studies, unresolved V genes account for under half, and no reason is known for the remainder. V, J and clone size were drawn from that table, and D and trimming were deduced from the DNA. The sample table records tens of thousands of clones; approximately 95% of these occur just once. The ten largest account for nearly 6% of the sample. There are 15 amino acids in the CDR3, from cysteine to phenylalanine inclusive. Only the CDR3 DNA stays, 45 bases, in frame from base 1. Looking up the germline V gene yields CDR1 LGHNA and CDR2 YNFKEQ. V lost 2 bases and J lost 2 bases, and the count of bases not matched to a germline gene is 5.

Donors formed part of the validation cohort, which comprised 120 subjects and was distinct from the first cohort of under 850 subjects. As concerns this clone: Its antigen has not been determined. The sample holds no much larger clone one base away, and base qualities are not on file.

Recombination linked TRBV4-2 to TRBJ1-2; 7 junctional bases match TRBD1. This TCR derives from a woman aged 18-35 years in good health and CMV-seropositive. The sequenced sample consisted of PBMCs. At the DNA level, the sequence is TGTGCCAGCAGCCAACAGGGGGGATTGAACTATGGCTACACCTTC. This sequence encodes CASSQQGGLNYGYTF.